Each of the 15 T cell receptor beta chains below was sequenced from the same sample in a study of Ad26.COV2.S vaccination and SARS-CoV-2 variants. Assay: immunoSEQ multiplex PCR; the TCRdb copy retains only in-frame clones and omits some. The sample holds 400,000 to 450,000 clones, 92% seen once. Treatment of the sample: around 19 received Ad26.COV2.S at low or high dose, single or two shots; about 5 received placebo; per-sample allocation not given. Collection of the samples took place on day 63 after the first injection of vaccine or placebo. This specimen consisted of peripheral blood, obtained in a trial of Ad26.COV2.S vaccine versus placebo. The receptor source for this set is a person aged 18-65 years who received the Ad26.COV2.S COVID-19 vaccine or a placebo.

CDR3 bases: TGCGCCAGCAGCTTGGGACAGGGTGGGGGCACTGAAGCTTTCTTT. Encoded protein: CASSLGQGGGTEAFF. V is TRBV5-1 and J is TRBJ1-1, with TRBD1 matching 7 bases. Germline loops: CDR1 SGHRS, CDR2 YFSETQ. With V trimmed by 0 bases and J by 4 bases, 6 bases remained unmatched. The CDR3 loop spans 15 amino acids.

The chain uses TRBV29-1 and TRBJ2-1; tentative D call: TRBD2 (6 bases). Trimming took 6 bases from V and 6 from J, leaving 15 bases between them. The germline V gene encodes CDR1 SQVTM and CDR2 ANQGSEA. The CDR3 has 13 residues. Here the CDR3 reads CSVAKSGVNEQFF. The CDR3 DNA reads TGCAGCGTCGCGAAATCGGGAGTCAATGAGCAGTTCTTC.

V is TRBV7-2 and J is TRBJ2-2; 7 bases are a match to TRBD1. CDR3 length: 16 residues. Germline values: CDR1 SGHTA, CDR2 FQGNSA. J lost 4 bases, V lost 4 bases, and 9 bases had no gene match. CDR3 coding DNA: TGTGCCAGCAGCTATACAGGGGCCCCGGGCACCGGGGAGCTGTTTTTT. This gives the protein CASSYTGAPGTGELFF.

V usage is TRBV4-1 and J usage is TRBJ1-4; weak D call: TRBD1 (5 bases). The CDR3 length is 18 residues. CDR1 MGHRA and CDR2 YSYEKL come from the germline V gene. Deletions cut 1 base from V and 0 bases from J, with 15 bases between. The DNA of the CDR3 is TGCGCCAGCAGCCAAGTAGTAAGGGGTCTAGCAACTAATGAAAAACTGTTTTTT. Protein: CASSQVVRGLATNEKLFF.

J is TRBJ2-2 and V is TRBV5-1, with 7 bases matching TRBD1. V lost 4 bases, J lost 4 bases, and 4 bases stayed unmatched. The CDR3 sequence is 14 residues long. Germline CDR1 reads SGHRS; CDR2 reads YFSETQ. The CDR3 coding sequence is TGCGCCAGCAGCCCAGACAGGGTCACCGGGGAGCTGTTTTTT. Amino acid sequence: CASSPDRVTGELFF. The variable domain in full, with the rest retrieved from reference TRBV5-1 and TRBJ2-2, is KAGVTQTPRYLIKTRGQQVTLSCSPISGHRSVSWYQQTPGQGLQFLFEYFSETQRNKGNFPGRFSGRQFSNSRSEMNVSTLELGDSALYLCASSPDRVTGELFFGEGSRLTVL.

The genes are TRBV7-9 and TRBJ1-5, with D possibly TRBD1 on 5 matching bases. Germline V CDR1 and CDR2: SEHNR, FQNEAQ (reference sequence). Trimming left V 5 bases short and J 3 bases short, with 17 bases between. The CDR3 extends over 16 amino acids. The CDR3 nucleotides are TGTGCCAGCAGCCAGACCTCTGGACAAGTCAATCAGCCCCAGCATTTT. It codes for CASSQTSGQVNQPQHF.

The chain joins TRBV4-3 to TRBJ2-3; TRBD2 is a possible D gene (5 bases). The V and J ends lost 0 bases and 5 bases respectively, with 6 bases between them. The CDR3 runs 13 residues. Germline V gives CDR1 LGHNA, CDR2 YSLEER. The CDR3: CASSQDREDTQYF. The CDR3 DNA reads as TGCGCCAGCAGCCAAGATCGGGAAGATACGCAGTATTTT.

This clone was recorded a few times. The identical CDR3 is also encoded by other nucleotide sequences in the sample. The chain couples TRBV18 to TRBJ2-5; no definite D call. V gave up 3 bases and J gave up 1 base, with 0 bases separating them. Germline CDR1 and CDR2: KGHSH and LQKENI. CDR3 length: 11 amino acids. The CDR3 spells CASSPQETQYF. The CDR3 coding sequence is TGTGCCAGCTCACCCCAAGAGACCCAGTACTTC. The full variable domain, with the rest looked up from reference TRBV18 and TRBJ2-5, is NAGVMQNPRHLVRRRGQEARLRCSPMKGHSHVYWYRQLPEEGLKFMVYLQKENIIDESGMPKERFSAEFPKEGPSILRIQQVVRGDSAAYFCASSPQETQYFGPGTRLLVL.

This sequence joins TRBV9 and TRBJ2-1; 9 nucleotides line up with TRBD1. The germline CDR1 and CDR2 sequences are SGDLS and YYNGEE. The trim removed 0 bases at V and 5 bases at J, leaving 3 bases unmatched. The CDR3 has 15 amino acids. The CDR3 DNA reads TGTGCCAGCAGCGTAGTACAGGGGGCGGACAATGAGCAGTTCTTC. Translating it yields CASSVVQGADNEQFF.

The chain combines TRBV27 with TRBJ1-1, with unresolved D. With 2 bases removed from V and 5 bases from J, the gap between germline ends came to 9 bases. The CDR3 runs 13 residues. CDR1 is MNHEY and CDR2 is SMNVEV in the germline V gene (reference sequence). CDR3 residues: CASSLGLYTEAFF. The CDR3 DNA reads as TGTGCCAGCAGTTTAGGGTTGTATACTGAAGCTTTCTTT.

V usage is TRBV11-2 and J usage is TRBJ1-4; 10 nucleotides line up with TRBD1. The germline gives CDR1 SGHAT, CDR2 FQNNGV. V shed 5 bases, J shed 8 bases, and the junction held 17 bases outside the gene matches. This CDR3 is 18 amino acids long. The CDR3 DNA sequence: TGTGCCAGCAGCATGAATAGACAGGGGGCGCGGTTCCAGGAAAAACTGTTTTTT. This encodes CASSMNRQGARFQEKLFF.

Only one count was recorded for this clone. This sequence joins TRBV6-5 and TRBJ2-7; 7 bases align to TRBD2. The germline V gene has CDR1 MNHEY and CDR2 SVGAGI. Unmatched junction bases numbered 9, after V lost 8 bases and J lost 2 bases. CDR3 size: 14 residues. The CDR3 loop reads CASWTRAGTYEQYF. For the CDR3, the DNA is TGTGCCAGCTGGACTAGAGCGGGGACCTACGAGCAGTACTTC.

This clone was recorded once. This sequence joins TRBV27 and TRBJ1-6, with a possible D match to TRBD1 (5 bases). The ends were cut back, 6 bases at V and 9 bases at J, with 24 bases in the middle. The CDR3 length is 17 residues. CDR1 and CDR2 from the germline V gene are MNHEY and SMNVEV (reference sequence). The CDR3 bases are TGTGCCAGCAGGACACCGTTCCGGGACGGAGTCGCTTCACCCCTCCACTTT. It specifies CASRTPFRDGVASPLHF.

The rearrangement joins TRBV3-1 (or the pseudogene TRBV3-2) to TRBJ1-4; D remains ambiguous. Trimming removed 3 bases from V and 7 bases from J, with 6 bases in between. Germline V gives CDR1 LGHDT, CDR2 YNNKEL (reference sequence). The CDR3 is 12 residues long. The CDR3 nucleotides read TGTGCCAGCAGCCACTCTTTTGAAAAACTGTTTTTT. This translates into CASSHSFEKLFF.

The V and J genes are TRBV7-2 and TRBJ2-5; D is tentatively TRBD1 or TRBD2 (5 bases each). The V gene lost 4 bases and the J gene lost 6 bases, with 21 bases spanning the gap. The V gene's germline CDR1 is SGHTA and CDR2 FQGNSA. The CDR3 contains 16 residues. CDR3 loop: CASSSAGATSGKTQYF. As DNA, the CDR3 is TGTGCCAGCAGCTCGGCCGGGGCCACCTCGGGGAAGACCCAGTACTTC.